A selection of T cell receptor beta chains follows, all from one sample in a study of a mutant IDH1 vaccine in newly diagnosed glioma. Libraries were prepared by immunoSEQ multiplex PCR; TCRdb keeps only in-frame clonotypes and omits some of them. The sample has some 33,000 clones, roughly three quarters seen once. Antigens for these TCRs are unknown. Sample: PBMCs, taken from a glioma patient whose treatment included an IDH1 peptide vaccine. The receptors were gathered from a woman aged 25 to 39 with glioma. Some clones in this sample may be carry-over from other donors' samples. Both conserved end residues are part of each CDR3. The order of the fields is CDR3 length, clone size, D gene, V gene, J gene, CDR3 protein, CDR3 DNA. The D gene is left open where the match is weak. Size is stated for part of the rows, as once, few or many counts, or as a class when the clone is expanded.

>17|-|-|TRBV7-9|TRBJ2-2
CASSLVGYRGNTGELFF
TGTGCCAGCAGCTTGGTAGGGTACAGAGGAAACACCGGGGAGCTGTTTTTT
>11|-|-|TRBV19|TRBJ2-1
CASSMYNEQFF
TGTGCCAGTAGTATGTACAATGAGCAGTTCTTC
>13|-|TRBD1|TRBV6-5|TRBJ2-4
CASGQGAKNIQYF
TGTGCCAGCGGACAGGGGGCCAAAAACATTCAGTACTTC
>17|-|TRBD1|TRBV2|TRBJ2-7
CASRRFPPGQGFYEQYF
TGTGCCAGCAGACGCTTCCCCCCGGGACAGGGATTCTACGAGCAGTACTTC
>14|few|-|TRBV19|TRBJ1-5
CASRTGSPNQPQHF
TGTGCCAGTAGGACAGGATCACCTAATCAGCCCCAGCATTTT
>12|-|-|TRBV27|TRBJ2-7
CASSTQGNEQYF
TGTGCCAGCAGTACCCAGGGAAACGAGCAGTACTTC
>14|-|TRBD1|TRBV27|TRBJ1-2
CASRLQGEKGGYTF
TGTGCCAGCAGATTACAGGGGGAAAAGGGTGGCTACACCTTC
>15|few|-|TRBV11-2|TRBJ2-2
CASSLDLGRHRGAVF
TGTGCCAGCAGCTTAGATTTGGGCAGGCACCGGGGAGCTGTTTTT
>16|once|-|TRBV6-5|TRBJ2-3
CASSSSGIASTDTQYF
TGTGCCAGCAGTTCATCAGGTATTGCTAGCACAGATACGCAGTATTTT
>14|-|-|TRBV5-1|TRBJ2-5
CASSLRDTQETQYF
TGCGCCAGCAGCTTACGGGACACGCAAGAGACCCAGTACTTC
>15|once|-|TRBV19|TRBJ1-5
CASNREGVGNQPQHF
TGTGCCAGTAATAGGGAAGGGGTTGGCAATCAGCCCCAGCATTTT
>14|-|-|TRBV5-1|TRBJ1-2
CASSFLGTEGGYTF
TGCGCCAGCAGCTTTCTGGGGACGGAGGGTGGCTACACCTTC
>14|few|-|TRBV4-1|TRBJ1-1
CASTLTVPNTEAFF
TGCGCCAGCACCTTGACGGTCCCGAACACTGAAGCTTTCTTT
>11|-|-|TRBV2|TRBJ1-1
CASSGGFEAFF
TGTGCCAGCAGTGGAGGGTTTGAAGCTTTCTTT
>13|-|-|TRBV27|TRBJ1-1
CASSLTVNTEAFF
TGTGCCAGCAGTTTGACAGTTAACACTGAAGCTTTCTTT
>15|-|-|TRBV9|TRBJ2-7
CASSVAWGLAYEQYF
TGTGCCAGCAGCGTAGCCTGGGGGCTGGCCTACGAGCAGTACTTC
>13|-|-|TRBV6-5|TRBJ1-2
CASSPGLLDGYTF
TGTGCCAGCAGCCCGGGACTTTTGGATGGCTACACCTTC
>15|-|TRBD1|TRBV19|TRBJ1-2
CASTPDGQGLSGYTF
TGTGCCAGTACCCCCGATGGACAGGGATTAAGTGGCTACACCTTC
>12|-|-|TRBV30|TRBJ2-2
CAWRWAHGELFF
TGTGCCTGGAGATGGGCCCACGGGGAGCTGTTTTTT
>16|-|-|TRBV10-2|TRBJ2-7
CASSEGKASDSYEQYF
TGCGCCAGCAGTGAGGGTAAGGCTAGCGACTCCTACGAGCAGTACTTC
>16|-|TRBD1|TRBV27|TRBJ2-1
CASSSSDRAYGSGQFF
TGTGCCAGCAGTTCCTCCGACAGGGCATACGGTTCGGGGCAGTTCTTC
>18|few|-|TRBV19|TRBJ1-1
CASSLGEVAGRVNTEAFF
TGTGCCAGTAGTCTCGGGGAGGTGGCAGGGAGGGTGAACACTGAAGCTTTCTTT
>15|-|-|TRBV9|TRBJ2-1
CASSVVGVGYNEQFF
TGTGCCAGCAGCGTAGTGGGAGTGGGTTACAATGAGCAGTTCTTC
>16|-|-|TRBV1|TRBJ2-1
CTSSQQEASGGNEQFF
TGCACCAGCAGCCAACAAGAGGCTAGCGGGGGGAATGAGCAGTTCTTC
>14|-|-|TRBV2|TRBJ2-2
CASRDRQNTGELFF
TGTGCCAGTAGAGATAGGCAGAACACCGGGGAGCTGTTTTTT
>12|-|-|TRBV2|TRBJ2-7
CASKESSYEQYF
TGTGCCAGCAAAGAGAGCTCCTACGAGCAGTACTTC